This T cell receptor (beta chain) originates from a study of blood T cell repertoires in COVID-19. Across the study: PBMCs, B-cell-depleted T cells, or T cells provided the cDNA or gDNA that made up the material.

Everyone who took part was 18 to 89 years old, and they came from fewer than 25 US areas. CDR1 is LNHDA and CDR2 is SQIVND in the germline V gene (reference sequence). This CDR3 has 16 amino acids. V gave up 7 bases and J gave up 0 bases; unmatched junction bases: 11. Per the original methods: Cell counts per sample came from amplifying reference gene primers. Assay used: immunoSEQ multiplex PCR; TCRdb lists only in-frame clones, some missing. The V and J calls and the clone size are those of that table, but D and trimming were determined from the DNA. Among hundreds of thousands of clones listed, roughly 90% were seen once.

The sequenced sample was PBMCs or T cells enriched from blood (not recorded which). The chain links TRBV19 to TRBJ1-2; TRBD1 agrees at 7 bases. The clonotype originates from a young woman with acute COVID-19. The CDR3 DNA is TGTGCCAGTACCATTGTGGGACAGCGAACTAACTATGGCTACACCTTC. Translation gives CASTIVGQRTNYGYTF.